The 3 T cell receptor beta chains listed next were all sequenced from one sample in a study of T cells in Graves' hyperthyroidism and ophthalmopathy. Using RNA transcripts as the source, TCR beta CDR3 regions were amplified. RT-PCR in the first round (using the HTBI primer set) targeted the TCR CDR3. TCRdb processed the multiplex PCR reads anew with MiXCR; each CDR3 protein has one entry. The sample includes a few hundred thousand distinct CDR3 sequences, 25% of them seen just once. The material sequenced was blood. These receptors originate from a man aged 45 to 65 with Graves' hyperthyroidism.

The chain carries TRBV19 and TRBJ1-2, with a tentative D call TRBD1 (6 bases). The CDR3 extends over 14 amino acids. Germline CDR1 and CDR2: LNHDA and SQIVND (reference sequence). The V and J ends lost 5 bases and 8 bases respectively, with 18 bases between them. The CDR3 is CASSPAGQLEGYTF. The CDR3 DNA reads TGTGCCAGTAGTCCCGCCGGACAGCTGGAGGGCTACACCTTC.

A few counts support this clonotype. The chain recombines TRBV7-9 with TRBJ2-7; D gene unclear. Germline assignment: CDR1 SEHNR and CDR2 FQNEAQ (reference sequence). The CDR3 has 14 amino acids. Trimming removed 5 bases at V and 2 bases at J, with 13 bases between. CDR3: CASSPPYPPYEQYF. The CDR3 region has the DNA TGTGCCAGCAGCCCCCCTTATCCCCCCTACGAGCAGTACTTC.

The sample holds a few counts of this clonotype. The rearrangement joins TRBV2 to TRBJ2-4; TRBD1 matches at 12 bases. V trimming: 8 bases; J trimming: 7 bases; junction bases outside the gene matches: 6. Germline CDR1 SNHLY, CDR2 FYNNEI. This CDR3 is 14 amino acids long. The CDR3 region has the DNA TGTGCCAGCCTGGGGACAGGGGGCATCAACATTCAGTACTTC. It codes for CASLGTGGINIQYF.